This T cell receptor (beta chain) came from a study of CD8 T cells in ankylosing spondylitis. The study's findings and limits: In ankylosing spondylitis patients, matched synovial fluid reportedly showed significant enrichment of disease-linked clones. A TCR beta motif of 7 to 9 highly homologous variants seemed to mark ankylosing spondylitis blood.

A word on this clonotype: The antigen is undetermined.

For TCR beta, libraries came from quantitative 5'-RACE with molecular barcodes. MiXCR was run by TCRdb on the 5' RACE reads, yielding one entry per CDR3 protein. Of tens of thousands of distinct CDR3 sequences listed, 16% are singletons. Germline lookup yields CDR1 SGHKS and CDR2 YYEKEE (reference sequence). The V end was cut by 2 bases, the J end by 0 bases, with 12 bases between. The CDR3 is 16 residues long. The sequenced sample was blood. The receptor was isolated from a male donor with ankylosing spondylitis or in good health (not recorded which). The chain is built from TRBV5-5 and TRBJ2-4; no clear D. The CDR3 DNA reads TGTGCCAGCAGCTTCCGGGCAGACCTAGCCAAAAACATTCAGTACTTC. Translation: CASSFRADLAKNIQYF.